Each of the 26 T cell receptor beta chains below was sequenced from the same sample in a study of T cell repertoires in cytomegalovirus infection. TCRdb analysed the reads with MiXCR anew, one entry per CDR3 protein. The repertoire holds 300,000 or so distinct CDR3 sequences, with under 30% as singletons. Sequencing used PBMCs. These receptors were collected from a human donor in good health (CMV status not recorded). Some clones in this sample may be carry-over from other donors' samples.

This clonotype was seen more than once but under ten times. The chain combines TRBV6-2 or TRBV6-3 with TRBJ2-6, with D perhaps being TRBD1 or TRBD2 (5 bases each). Trimming pared 7 bases from V and 0 bases from J, leaving 13 bases between. Per germline, CDR1 MNHEY and CDR2 SVGEGT. This CDR3 contains 16 residues. In nucleotides, the CDR3 is TGTGCCAGCACTGGCCCCGGGGCCTCTGGGGCCAACGTCCTGACTTTC. Protein: CASTGPGASGANVLTF.

There are a few counts of this clonotype. The V and J genes are TRBV7-8 and TRBJ2-7; tentative D call: TRBD2 (6 bases). CDR1 and CDR2 (germline): SGHVS, FQNEAQ. Trimming cost V 0 bases and J 6 bases, with 9 bases left between them. The CDR3 has 13 residues. The CDR3 DNA sequence: TGTGCCAGCAGCTTAGCAGGCGGGGCCGAGCAGTACTTC. It translates to CASSLAGGAEQYF.

The chain is built from TRBV20-1 and TRBJ1-2, with D possibly matching TRBD1 (5 bases). This CDR3 comprises 15 residues. The V end lost 5 bases, the J end lost 4 bases, and 20 bases lay between the germline ends. Germline CDR1 and CDR2: DFQATT and SNEGSKA (reference sequence). CDR3 protein: CSAPGGRGVSYGYTF. CDR3 nucleotides: TGCAGTGCTCCAGGAGGGAGGGGCGTTAGCTATGGCTACACCTTC.

Here the CDR3 reads CASSIDGRGGRNEQFF. The CDR3, as DNA: TGTGCCAGTAGTATAGATGGGCGGGGGGGCCGAAATGAGCAGTTCTTC. The chain has TRBV19 and TRBJ2-1, with 9 nucleotides matching TRBD2. The CDR3 loop spans 16 amino acids. Germline CDR1 is LNHDA and CDR2 is SQIVND (reference sequence). With 0 bases clipped from V and 7 bases from J, the junction kept 7 bases outside the gene matches.

Many counts were recorded for this clonotype. The chain carries TRBV13 and TRBJ2-7; 10 nucleotides line up with TRBD1. V was clipped by 6 bases and J by 1 base; unmatched bases: 9. This CDR3 comprises 16 residues. Per germline, CDR1 PRHDT and CDR2 FYEKMQ (reference sequence). In DNA, the CDR3 is TGTGCCAGCAGGCCCTATGTGGGACAGGGGTCCTACGAGCAGTACTTC. Protein: CASRPYVGQGSYEQYF.

The chain employs TRBV6-8 and TRBJ2-2; D is unclear. Germline CDR1 is MNHGY and CDR2 is SAAAGT. The CDR3 has 14 residues. The ends were cut back, 5 bases at V and 0 bases at J, with 7 bases in the middle. This CDR3 is CASSVKPNTGELFF. The CDR3 bases are TGTGCCAGCAGTGTCAAACCGAACACCGGGGAGCTGTTTTTT.

The rearrangement joins TRBV27 to TRBJ1-1; D gene unclear. This CDR3 has 13 amino acids. Germline V CDR1 and CDR2: MNHEY, SMNVEV (reference sequence). V lost 5 bases to trimming and J lost 6 bases, with 13 bases between them. CDR3 in amino acids: CASSPRASAEAFF. The CDR3 coding sequence is TGTGCCAGCAGTCCGAGGGCTTCCGCTGAAGCTTTCTTT.

The chain combines TRBV7-8 with TRBJ2-3, with 8 bases identical to TRBD1. V dropped 4 bases and J dropped 1; count of bases not matched to a gene: 4. This CDR3 has 15 amino acids. Germline V gives CDR1 SGHVS, CDR2 FQNEAQ. The CDR3 DNA reads as TGTGCCAGCAGCTCCCTGGGACAGGGCACAGATACGCAGTATTTT. Its translation is CASSSLGQGTDTQYF.

The genes are TRBV28 and TRBJ1-1; D ambiguous. The CDR3 spans 12 residues. Germline V gene data show CDR1 as MDHEN and CDR2 as SYDVKM. Trimming cost V 5 bases and J 11 bases, with 15 bases left between them. This chain's CDR3 is CASSPAGRNAFF. The CDR3 DNA follows: TGTGCCAGCAGTCCCGCGGGGAGGAACGCTTTCTTT.

The genes are TRBV19 and TRBJ2-1, with TRBD2 matching over 7 bases. Per germline, CDR1 LNHDA and CDR2 SQIVND (reference sequence). V lost 2 bases, J lost 4 bases, and 5 bases stayed unmatched. CDR3 length: 15 residues. The CDR3 here is CASSISLAVYNEQFF. The CDR3, as DNA: TGTGCCAGTAGTATAAGTCTAGCGGTATACAATGAGCAGTTCTTC.

The V and J genes are TRBV7-2 and TRBJ1-1; D is uncertain. V lost 5 bases, J lost 2 bases, and 12 bases lay in between. CDR1 and CDR2 from the germline V gene are SGHTA and FQGNSA. The CDR3 spans 14 residues. The CDR3 DNA reads as TGTGCCAGCAGCGGAGGCTTATCTAACACTGAAGCTTTCTTT. Amino acid sequence: CASSGGLSNTEAFF. Together with reference TRBV7-2 and TRBJ1-1, the CDR3 gives the full variable domain: GAGVSQSPSNKVTEKGKDVELRCDPISGHTALYWYRQSLGQGLEFLIYFQGNSAPDKSGLPSDRFSAERTGGSVSTLTIQRTQQEDSAVYLCASSGGLSNTEAFFGQGTRLTVV.

The chain carries TRBV9 and TRBJ2-1, with D tentatively TRBD1 (6 bases). From germline, CDR1 is SGDLS and CDR2 YYNGEE. The CDR3 loop spans 18 amino acids. The germline V and J ends were trimmed by 1 base and 0 bases, with 17 bases remaining between them. The CDR3 loop is CASSVPLVGQSSYNEQFF. The CDR3 DNA reads as TGTGCCAGCAGCGTACCCCTGGTCGGACAGAGCTCCTACAATGAGCAGTTCTTC. The whole variable domain, filled in from reference TRBV9 and TRBJ2-1, reads DSGVTQTPKHLITATGQRVTLRCSPRSGDLSVYWYQQSLDQGLQFLIQYYNGEERAKGNILERFSAQQFPDLHSELNLSSLELGDSALYFCASSVPLVGQSSYNEQFFGPGTRLTVL.

This clonotype was seen a handful of times. J is TRBJ1-2 and V is TRBV5-1, with a weak D call TRBD1 (5 bases). Germline CDR1 reads SGHRS; CDR2 reads YFSETQ. This CDR3 comprises 13 residues. Trimming stripped 2 bases from V and 0 bases from J, with 5 bases between. Here the CDR3 DNA reads TGCGCCAGCAGCTTCAGGGCTAACTATGGCTACACCTTC. Translating gives CASSFRANYGYTF.

This clonotype was observed at least ten times. This sequence joins TRBV12-3 or TRBV12-4 and TRBJ2-1, with unresolved D. This CDR3 comprises 14 residues. The V end was cut by 7 bases, the J end by 2 bases, with 12 bases between. The CDR3 nucleotides read TGTGCCAGCATCATCACGGGTCCCTACAATGAGCAGTTCTTC. As protein: CASIITGPYNEQFF.

This clonotype showed up just a few times. The chain combines TRBV28 with TRBJ1-5; no reliable D call. Germline lookup yields CDR1 MDHEN and CDR2 SYDVKM. The CDR3 is 12 residues long. Trimming pared 5 bases from V and 6 bases from J, leaving 8 bases between. CDR3 DNA: TGTGCCAGCAGTCCCCCCGGTCAGCCCCAGCATTTT. This encodes CASSPPGQPQHF.

This clonotype has a count of ten or more. V and J are TRBV19 and TRBJ1-1, with 8 positions matching TRBD1. V dropped 5 bases and J dropped 6; count of bases not matched to a gene: 8. The germline V gene encodes CDR1 LNHDA and CDR2 SQIVND (reference sequence). The CDR3 contains 14 residues. CDR3 DNA sequence: TGTGCCAGTAGTGGTGGACAGGGTACGGCTGAAGCTTTCTTT. This sequence encodes CASSGGQGTAEAFF.

V and J are TRBV28 and TRBJ1-5; D gene ambiguous. This CDR3 has 15 residues. V was cut by 3 bases and J by 3 bases, with 12 bases left in between. The germline V gene has CDR1 MDHEN and CDR2 SYDVKM. CDR3 amino acids: CASSFYRAANQPQHF. CDR3 sequence (DNA): TGTGCCAGCAGTTTTTACAGAGCCGCCAATCAGCCCCAGCATTTT. Looking up the rest from reference TRBV28 and TRBJ1-5 gives the full variable domain: DVKVTQSSRYLVKRTGEKVFLECVQDMDHENMFWYRQDPGLGLRLIYFSYDVKMKEKGDIPEGYSVSREKKERFSLILESASTNQTSMYLCASSFYRAANQPQHFGDGTRLSIL.

This clonotype was observed a few times. The chain is built from TRBV20-1 and TRBJ2-3; 8 positions agree with TRBD2. From germline, CDR1 is DFQATT and CDR2 SNEGSKA (reference sequence). With 6 bases clipped from V and 8 bases from J, the junction kept 13 bases outside the gene matches. The CDR3 loop spans 14 amino acids. The CDR3 reads CSAVRGLEKSTQYF. For the CDR3, the DNA is TGCAGTGCCGTAAGGGGACTAGAGAAAAGTACGCAGTATTTT.

This chain joins TRBV2 and TRBJ2-7, with 10 bases fitting TRBD2. Per the germline V gene, CDR1 is SNHLY and CDR2 is FYNNEI. The V and J ends lost 3 bases and 4 bases, in that order; junction bases with no gene match: 6. This CDR3 comprises 15 residues. The CDR3 is CASSDWASGSYEQYF. The CDR3, as DNA: TGTGCCAGCAGTGATTGGGCTAGCGGGAGTTACGAGCAGTACTTC.

V usage is TRBV30 and J usage is TRBJ2-7, with D possibly matching TRBD1 (6 bases). Trimming stripped 2 bases from V and 2 bases from J, with 19 bases between. Germline-derived CDR1 and CDR2 are GTSNPN and SVGIG (reference sequence). The CDR3 is made up of 16 amino acids. CDR3 nucleotides: TGTGCCTGGAGTCCTAAAGGTCGTTCAGGGGCCTACGAGCAGTACTTC. Translated: CAWSPKGRSGAYEQYF. The whole variable domain, remainder taken from reference TRBV30 and TRBJ2-7, is SQTIHQWPATLVQPVGSPLSLECTVEGTSNPNLYWYRQAAGRGLQLLFYSVGIGQISSEVPQNLSASRPQDRQFILSSKKLLLSDSGFYLCAWSPKGRSGAYEQYFGPGTRLTVT.

This clonotype has a handful of counts. It is unclear where the CDR3 begins or ends on the DNA, so no DNA is shown, and the CDR3 is as TCRdb lists it. V usage is TRBV11-2 and J usage is TRBJ2-7; the table's D call, TRBD1, has no DNA check behind it. The CDR3 is 16 amino acids in total, end residues counted. From germline, CDR1 is SGHAT and CDR2 FQNNGV. CDR3 sequence reads: CASSPLWDRGTYEQYF.

V and J are TRBV20-1 and TRBJ1-1; 7 positions match TRBD1. This CDR3 region has 12 residues. Germline CDR1 and CDR2: DFQATT and SNEGSKA (reference sequence). Trimming at V came to 4 bases and at J to 4 bases, leaving 3 bases not matched to a gene. The CDR3 nucleotides are TGCAGTGCTAACGGACAGGTCACTGAAGCTTTCTTT. Translated: CSANGQVTEAFF.

This clonotype turned up a few times. The chain links TRBV10-3 to TRBJ2-1; 8 bases map to TRBD1. J gave up 2 bases and V 10 bases, and 7 bases lay outside the gene matches. This CDR3 contains 14 residues. CDR1 is ENHRY and CDR2 is SYGVKD in the germline V gene. For the CDR3, the DNA is TGTGCCACCCTGGACAGGGAAACCTACAATGAGCAGTTCTTC. It is translated as CATLDRETYNEQFF.

This clonotype showed up just a few times. The rearrangement uses TRBV2 and TRBJ2-3; maybe TRBD2 (5 bases). This CDR3 spans 14 amino acids. Germline CDR1 and CDR2: SNHLY and FYNNEI. V lost 4 bases, J lost 1 base, and 9 bases lay in between. The CDR3 bases are TGTGCCAGCAGTGTGGAAGCGGGCACAGATACGCAGTATTTT. Its translation is CASSVEAGTDTQYF.

This clonotype came up a few times. The chain links TRBV30 to TRBJ2-2, with 7 bases lining up with TRBD1. J lost 4 bases, V lost 3 bases, and 8 bases had no gene match. There are 15 residues in the CDR3. The germline CDR1 and CDR2 sequences are GTSNPN and SVGIG (reference sequence). CDR3 nucleotide sequence: TGTGCCTGGAGCGTTACAGGGGTAGGCACCGGGGAGCTGTTTTTT. Its translation is CAWSVTGVGTGELFF.

This clonotype has a count of ten or more. The chain recombines TRBV4-2 with TRBJ2-3; possible D gene TRBD2, 5 bases. CDR1 and CDR2 (germline): LGHNA, YNFKEQ. The CDR3 length is 16 residues. Trimming left V 4 bases short and J 1 base short, with 15 bases between. DNA of the CDR3: TGTGCCAGCAGCCTCCTAGCCGAAGTTCGCACAGATACGCAGTATTTT. Its translation is CASSLLAEVRTDTQYF.